Sequencing of this T cell receptor (beta chain) was carried out in a study of CD8+ T cells in alopecia areata (dated by TCRdb to 2017 to 2018). With regard to the full study: The treated patients took part in an open-label pilot trial in which moderate-to-severe alopecia areata was treated with oral tofacitinib at 5 to 10 mg twice daily. In both human patients and the C3H/HeJ mouse model, the study applied high-throughput TCRbeta sequencing to look at T cell clonal expansion in alopecia areata. RNA was extracted with the PAXgene miRNA kit for fixed scalp, the miRNeasy kit for PBMCs, and the RNeasy kit for mouse skin. Scalp tissue and sorted CD4+ and CD8+ peripheral blood T cells from patchy and totalis/universalis alopecia areata patients and from healthy controls were covered by human TCRbeta sequencing. Scalp clonality was compared across normal scalp (n=4), patchy alopecia areata scalp (n=8), and alopecia totalis/universalis scalp (n=8). Biopsies were taken from tofacitinib-treated patients at baseline and again at 4 and 24 weeks into treatment, and several of those patients also had a later scalp biopsy. immunoSEQ multiplex PCR using 35 Vbeta forward primers and 13 Jbeta reverse primers was used to amplify TCRbeta CDR3 regions. The SALT score, which quantifies the percentage of affected scalp surface area, was used to measure disease severity in treated patients. Patients stayed on tofacitinib for 6 to 18 months and then had 6 months of follow-up off drug so that delayed response and recurrence could be assessed. The paper as a whole reports these results and caveats: Scalp clonality and the number of expanded CD8+ clones among the top 100 scalp clones were significantly decreased by tofacitinib. Compared with normal scalp, lesional scalp had higher clonality and more expanded CD8+ clones, particularly in alopecia totalis/universalis, a pattern that suggests antigenic drive. Unlike mouse skin, where gammadelta T cells dominate, normal human skin contains resident alphabeta T cells that get sequenced too, which complicates analysis of the scalp TCR repertoire. Because the treated cohort was small and included a single nonresponder, larger studies are needed to assess links between baseline CD8+ expansion and response. Shared TCR sequences between patients were less evident than in mice, which may be partly attributable to HLA diversity in the patient population. During tofacitinib treatment, many expanded lesional clones remained in scalp and blood, and this persistence may partly explain relapse after treatment is stopped.

V and J are trimmed by 3 bases and 9 bases, and the gene matches miss 9 bases of the junction. The CDR3, from cysteine to phenylalanine, totals 15 residues. The read is trimmed to its CDR3 DNA, 45 bases read in frame from base 1. For CDR1 and CDR2, the germline V gene (reference sequence) lists LNHDA and SQIVND. With regard to this clone: Its binding antigen is unknown. Base quality data are lacking; no much larger clone is found one base away.

Libraries were built with the immunoSEQ multiplex PCR assay. RNA was extracted from all samples and reverse transcribed into cDNA, which served as template for TCR sequencing. SuperScript III was used for first-strand cDNA synthesis, primed with a 2:1 mix of oligo-dT and random hexamers. A synthetic immune receptor repertoire was used to assess amplification bias, and residual bias was removed computationally. The study's processing was this. Raw reads were preprocessed to remove errors, and CDR3 was defined by IMGT conventions from the conserved cysteine to phenylalanine. Clonality was computed by normalizing Shannon entropy by log2 of the number of productive unique TCRs and subtracting the result from 1. Whether scalp clones were CD4 or CD8 was inferred by matching scalp TCRbeta sequences against CD4 and CD8 repertoires sorted from blood. TCRdb stores this immuneACCESS table with in-frame sequences only. Part of the clones is absent; in the studies checked, under half of the shortfall reflects unresolved V genes, and no reason is known for the rest. The DNA gave D and trimming, while V, J and clone size come from that table. Across this sample there are approximately 180,000 clones, with roughly 60% seen only once. 0.95% to 1.1% of the sample is in the top ten clones.

The time point label on this specimen signifies: 24 weeks on oral tofacitinib. Read against the paper, the sample's treatment or condition label means: oral pan-JAK inhibitor, 5-10 mg twice daily. Lesional scalp punch biopsies and peripheral blood were collected from alopecia areata patients. After PBMCs were isolated by density centrifugation and stained for CD3, CD4 and CD8, a FACSAria was used to sort CD4+ and CD8+ T cells. Recombination connected TRBV19 to TRBJ2-1; TRBD2 matches 9 bases in the middle. Source: CD4+ T cells sorted from blood, taken at week 24, from a patient treated with tofacitinib. The TCR comes from a human donor with alopecia areata. The DNA sequence is TGTGCCAGTAGTATCGGCCAGCGGGGGGTTGGTGAGCAGTTCTTC. Its product reads: CASSIGQRGVGEQFF.